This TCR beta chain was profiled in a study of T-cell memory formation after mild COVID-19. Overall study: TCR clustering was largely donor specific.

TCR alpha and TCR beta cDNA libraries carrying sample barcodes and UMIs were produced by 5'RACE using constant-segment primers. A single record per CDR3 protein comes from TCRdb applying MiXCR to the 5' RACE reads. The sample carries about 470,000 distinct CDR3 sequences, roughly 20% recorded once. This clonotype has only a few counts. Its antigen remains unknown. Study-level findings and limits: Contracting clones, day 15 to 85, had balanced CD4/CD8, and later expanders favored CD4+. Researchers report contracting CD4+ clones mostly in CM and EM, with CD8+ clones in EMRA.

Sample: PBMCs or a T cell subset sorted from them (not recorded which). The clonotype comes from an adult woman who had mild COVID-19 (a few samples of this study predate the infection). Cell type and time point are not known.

CDR3 region: CASSPAWGARSPELTDTQYF. The CDR3 bases are TGTGCCAGCAGCCCGGCCTGGGGAGCCCGGTCCCCCGAATTGACAGATACGCAGTATTTT. The rearrangement uses TRBV7-9 and TRBJ2-3; D might be TRBD2 (5 bases). V dropped 5 bases and J dropped 3 bases, with 30 bases sitting between them. Germline V CDR1 and CDR2: SEHNR, FQNEAQ (reference sequence). The CDR3 is 20 amino acids.